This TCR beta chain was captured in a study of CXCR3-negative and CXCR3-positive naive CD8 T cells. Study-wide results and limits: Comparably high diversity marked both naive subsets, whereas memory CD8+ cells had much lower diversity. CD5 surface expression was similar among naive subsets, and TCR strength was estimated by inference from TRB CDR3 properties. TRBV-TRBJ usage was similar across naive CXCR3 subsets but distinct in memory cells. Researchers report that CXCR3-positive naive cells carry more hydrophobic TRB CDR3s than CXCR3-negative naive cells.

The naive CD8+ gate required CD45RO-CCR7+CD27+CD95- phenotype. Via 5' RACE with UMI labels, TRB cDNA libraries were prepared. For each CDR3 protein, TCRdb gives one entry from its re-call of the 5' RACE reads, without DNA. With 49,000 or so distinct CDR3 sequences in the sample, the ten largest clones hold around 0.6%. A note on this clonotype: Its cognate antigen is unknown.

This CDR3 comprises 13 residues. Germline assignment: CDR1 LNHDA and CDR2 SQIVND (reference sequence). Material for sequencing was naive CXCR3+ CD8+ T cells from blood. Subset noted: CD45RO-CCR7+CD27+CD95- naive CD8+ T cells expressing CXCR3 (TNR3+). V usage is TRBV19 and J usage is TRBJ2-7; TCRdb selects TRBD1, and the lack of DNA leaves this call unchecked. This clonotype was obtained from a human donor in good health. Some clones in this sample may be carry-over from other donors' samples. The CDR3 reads CASSEQGLYEQYF.